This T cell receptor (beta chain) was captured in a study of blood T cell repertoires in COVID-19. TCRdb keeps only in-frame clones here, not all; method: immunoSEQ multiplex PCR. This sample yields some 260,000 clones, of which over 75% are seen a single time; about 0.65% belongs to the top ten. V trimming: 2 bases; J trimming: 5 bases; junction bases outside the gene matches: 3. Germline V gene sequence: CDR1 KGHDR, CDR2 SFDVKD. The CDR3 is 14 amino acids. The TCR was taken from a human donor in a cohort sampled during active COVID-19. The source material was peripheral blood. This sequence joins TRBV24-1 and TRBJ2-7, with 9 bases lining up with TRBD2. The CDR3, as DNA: TGTGCCACCAGTGATTGGCGGGAGGGCAACGAGCAGTACTTC. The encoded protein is CATSDWREGNEQYF.